This TCR beta chain was found in a study of blood T cells in healthy people across ages. Overall study findings and caveats: Diversity of TCR beta correlated strongly with naive T cell percentage.

About this clonotype: The antigen is unknown.

Sample-barcoded 5' priming and a J-beta primer mix drove a second PCR of about 7 to 11 cycles. TCRdb itself ran the 5' RACE reads through MiXCR, one entry per CDR3 protein. This sample yields more than 1,000,000 distinct CDR3 sequences, of which almost 25% are seen a single time; around 0.7% belongs to the top ten. Drawing of peripheral blood yielded roughly 10 milliliters from each donor. The CDR3 is 16 residues long. Trimming removed 9 bases from V and 3 bases from J; junction bases left unmatched: 14. The germline CDR1 and CDR2 sequences are KGHDR and SFDVKD. These same records also appear under a second study, on T cells of mothers and their children. Turning to that study: Researchers put all of the extracted RNA into cDNA synthesis, using about 1.4 ug per 15 ul. TCR recombination output is shaped by thymic selection similarly in related and unrelated pairs.

This clonotype was obtained from a girl aged 2 to 9 in good health. The specimen sequenced was blood. The chain joins TRBV24-1 to TRBJ2-7; 9 bases match TRBD1. The CDR3 protein is CATLTKQGASGYEQYF. The CDR3 region has the DNA TGTGCCACCCTAACCAAACAGGGGGCCAGCGGCTACGAGCAGTACTTC.